This TCR beta chain was sequenced in a study of T cell repertoires in cytomegalovirus infection. Study as a whole: Well-studied HLA-B-restricted CMV epitopes were used in the study alongside recently identified HLA-C-restricted ones. Public TCR beta signatures provided an indication of both CMV infection and a matching HLA type. Whole-study findings and limits: The study identified carriers of CMV plus the relevant HLA from cumulative public TCR beta family frequency.

Turning to this clonotype: Antigen unknown. A much more abundant neighbour one base away suggests this may be a read error. In this CDR3 the conserved last residue, phenylalanine or tryptophan, is missing, so a read error is likely.

TCRdb processed the reads anew with MiXCR; each CDR3 protein has one entry. The sample shows hundreds of thousands of distinct CDR3 sequences, roughly a third of them seen only once. This CDR3 has 14 amino acids. From germline, CDR1 is SGHTA and CDR2 FQGNSA. With 8 bases clipped from V and 6 bases from J, the junction kept 7 bases outside the gene matches. Source: cultured PBMCs, taken from culture after CMV antigen stimulation. This chain connects TRBV7-2 to TRBJ2-1, with 10 bases aligning to TRBD1. This receptor was identified in a human donor in good health (CMV status not recorded). Some clones in this sample may be carry-over from other donors' samples. The CDR3 sequence: CASGQGQGTNEQFV. Here the CDR3 DNA reads TGTGCCAGCGGCCAGGGACAGGGGACCAATGAGCAGTTCGTC.